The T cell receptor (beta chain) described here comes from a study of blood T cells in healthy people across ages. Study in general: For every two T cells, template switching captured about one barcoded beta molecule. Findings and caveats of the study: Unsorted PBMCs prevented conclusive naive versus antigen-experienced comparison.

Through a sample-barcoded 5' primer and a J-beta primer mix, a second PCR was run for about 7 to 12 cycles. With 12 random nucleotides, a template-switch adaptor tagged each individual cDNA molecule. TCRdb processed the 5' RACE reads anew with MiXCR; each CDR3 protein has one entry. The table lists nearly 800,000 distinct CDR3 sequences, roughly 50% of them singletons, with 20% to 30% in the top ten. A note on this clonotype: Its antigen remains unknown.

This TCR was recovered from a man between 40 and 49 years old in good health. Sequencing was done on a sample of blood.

CDR3 loop: CSVVARDRETTNEKLFF. The CDR3 DNA sequence: TGCAGCGTTGTTGCCCGGGACAGGGAAACAACTAATGAAAAACTGTTTTTT. This rearrangement joins TRBV29-1 to TRBJ1-4; 9 bases are shared with TRBD1. Trimming took 4 bases from V and 0 from J; bases not matched to a gene: 9. Germline V gene data show CDR1 as SQVTM and CDR2 as ANQGSEA. This CDR3 is built from 17 residues.